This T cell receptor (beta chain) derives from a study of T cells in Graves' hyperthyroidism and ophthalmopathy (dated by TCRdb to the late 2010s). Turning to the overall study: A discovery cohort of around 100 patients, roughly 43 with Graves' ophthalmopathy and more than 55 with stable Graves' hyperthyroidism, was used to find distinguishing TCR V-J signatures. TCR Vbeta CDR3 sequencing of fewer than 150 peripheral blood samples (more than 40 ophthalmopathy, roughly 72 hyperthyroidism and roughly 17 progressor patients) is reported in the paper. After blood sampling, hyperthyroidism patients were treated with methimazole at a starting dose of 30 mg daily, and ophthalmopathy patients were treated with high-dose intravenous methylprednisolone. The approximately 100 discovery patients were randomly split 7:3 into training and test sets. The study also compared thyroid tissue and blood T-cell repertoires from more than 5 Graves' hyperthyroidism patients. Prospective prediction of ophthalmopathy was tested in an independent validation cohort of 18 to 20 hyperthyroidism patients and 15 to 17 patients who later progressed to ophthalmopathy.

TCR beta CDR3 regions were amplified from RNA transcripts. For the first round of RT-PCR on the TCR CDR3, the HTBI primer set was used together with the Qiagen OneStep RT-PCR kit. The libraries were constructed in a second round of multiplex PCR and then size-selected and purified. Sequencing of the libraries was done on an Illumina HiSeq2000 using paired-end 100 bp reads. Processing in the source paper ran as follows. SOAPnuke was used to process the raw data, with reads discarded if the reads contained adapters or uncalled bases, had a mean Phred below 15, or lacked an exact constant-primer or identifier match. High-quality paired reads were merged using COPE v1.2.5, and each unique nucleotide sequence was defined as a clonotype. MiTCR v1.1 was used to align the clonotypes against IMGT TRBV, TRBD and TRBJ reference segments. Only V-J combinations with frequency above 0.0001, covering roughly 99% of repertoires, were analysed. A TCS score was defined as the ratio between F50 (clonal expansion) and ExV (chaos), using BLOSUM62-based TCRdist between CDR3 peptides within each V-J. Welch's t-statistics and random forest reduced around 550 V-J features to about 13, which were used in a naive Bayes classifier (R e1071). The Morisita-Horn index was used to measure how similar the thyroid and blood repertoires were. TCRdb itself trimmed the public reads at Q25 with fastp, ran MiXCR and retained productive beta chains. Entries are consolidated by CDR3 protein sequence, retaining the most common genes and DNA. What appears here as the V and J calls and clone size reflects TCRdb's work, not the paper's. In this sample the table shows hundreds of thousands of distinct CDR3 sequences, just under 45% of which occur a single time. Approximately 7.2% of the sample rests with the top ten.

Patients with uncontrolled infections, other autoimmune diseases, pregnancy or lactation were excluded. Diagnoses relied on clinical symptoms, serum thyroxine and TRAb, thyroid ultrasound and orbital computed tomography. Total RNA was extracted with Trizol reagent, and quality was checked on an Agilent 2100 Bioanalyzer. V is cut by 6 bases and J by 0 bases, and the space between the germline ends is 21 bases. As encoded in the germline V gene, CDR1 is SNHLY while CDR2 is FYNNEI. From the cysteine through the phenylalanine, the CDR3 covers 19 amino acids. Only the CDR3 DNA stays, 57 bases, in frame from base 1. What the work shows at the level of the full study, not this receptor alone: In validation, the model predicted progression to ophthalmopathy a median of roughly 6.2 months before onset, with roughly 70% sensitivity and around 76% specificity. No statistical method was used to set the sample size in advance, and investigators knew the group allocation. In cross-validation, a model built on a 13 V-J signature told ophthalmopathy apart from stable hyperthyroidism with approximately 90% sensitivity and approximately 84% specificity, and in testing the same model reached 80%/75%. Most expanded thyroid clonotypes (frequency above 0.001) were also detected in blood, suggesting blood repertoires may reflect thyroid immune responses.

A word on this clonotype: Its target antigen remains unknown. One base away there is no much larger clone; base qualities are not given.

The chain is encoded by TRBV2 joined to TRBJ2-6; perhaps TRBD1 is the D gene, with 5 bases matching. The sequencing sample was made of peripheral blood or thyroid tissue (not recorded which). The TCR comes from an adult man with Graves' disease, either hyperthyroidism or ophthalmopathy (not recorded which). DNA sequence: TGTGCCAGCAGCCAACCTACAGGCATTGCAACCTCTGGGGCCAACGTCCTGACTTTC. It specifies CASSQPTGIATSGANVLTF.